Following are 31 T cell receptor beta chains from one sample sequenced in a study of OX40 agonist ivuxolimab in advanced cancers. Library creation used the immunoSEQ multiplex PCR assay. Not all clones reach the TCRdb copy of this immuneACCESS table, which keeps in-frame sequences only. Checked studies attribute under half of the gap to unresolved V genes and leave the rest unexplained. The sample contains about 64,000 clones, around 90% of them found a single time. The ten largest clones take up 0.67% of the sample. The specimen was CD4+ or CD8+ T cells sorted from blood, collected in a trial of the OX40 agonist ivuxolimab. The source of these receptors is an adult with an advanced solid tumor such as melanoma, head and neck, liver or kidney cancer.

The chain employs TRBV10-3 and TRBJ2-7; 15 nucleotides match TRBD2. CDR3 length equals 18 residues. The germline V gene has CDR1 ENHRY and CDR2 SYGVKD. The V segment lost 1 base and the J segment 5 bases; nucleotides outside the gene matches: 9. Here the CDR3 reads CAISEWWTSGRARNEQYF. In DNA form, the CDR3 reads TGTGCCATCAGTGAGTGGTGGACTAGCGGGAGGGCCAGAAACGAGCAGTACTTC.

The chain recombines TRBV5-1 with TRBJ2-3, with 7 nucleotides matching TRBD2. V was pared by 7 bases and J by 0 bases, with 2 bases of the junction left unmatched. The CDR3 extends over 13 amino acids. CDR1 and CDR2 (germline): SGHRS, YFSETQ. In nucleotides, the CDR3 is TGCGCCAGCCAGCGGGGTAGCACAGATACGCAGTATTTT. It codes for CASQRGSTDTQYF.

In this sample, this clone turned up once. The chain is built from TRBV5-6 and TRBJ2-1; 7 positions match TRBD1. This CDR3 is 15 amino acids long. V dropped 0 bases and J dropped 1; count of bases not matched to a gene: 1. The germline V gene encodes CDR1 SGHDT and CDR2 YYEEEE. CDR3 protein: CASSLEQGSYNEQFF. In DNA form, the CDR3 reads TGTGCCAGCAGCTTGGAACAGGGGTCCTACAATGAGCAGTTCTTC.

This chain connects TRBV28 to TRBJ2-3; the match to TRBD2 covers 13 bases. V shed 5 bases and J 2 bases; nucleotides not matched to a gene: 19. CDR3 length equals 21 residues. Germline V gene sequence: CDR1 MDHEN, CDR2 SYDVKM. In nucleotides, the CDR3 is TGTGCCAGCAGTGCCCCCTGGACTAGCGGGAGAAGGGGCCAGGCCACAGATACGCAGTATTTT. Its translation is CASSAPWTSGRRGQATDTQYF.

The chain uses TRBV19 and TRBJ2-7; D gene uncertain. V gave up 7 bases and J gave up 0 bases, with 10 bases separating them. There are 13 residues in the CDR3. The germline CDR1 and CDR2 sequences are LNHDA and SQIVND (reference sequence). CDR3 amino acids: CASTAGGSYEQYF. For the CDR3, the DNA is TGTGCCAGTACCGCCGGCGGCTCCTACGAGCAGTACTTC. Drawing the rest from reference TRBV19 and TRBJ2-7, the complete variable domain is DGGITQSPKYLFRKEGQNVTLSCEQNLNHDAMYWYRQDPGQGLRLIYYSQIVNDFQKGDIAEGYSVSREKKESFPLTVTSAQKNPTAFYLCASTAGGSYEQYFGPGTRLTVT.

The chain is built from TRBV13 and TRBJ2-1; 12 nucleotides agree with TRBD2. Germline CDR1 PRHDT, CDR2 FYEKMQ (reference sequence). The V and J ends lost 5 bases and 6 bases, in that order; junction bases with no gene match: 8. The CDR3 length is 16 residues. Here the CDR3 reads CASSAQTSGRGNEQFF. The CDR3 DNA is TGTGCCAGCAGCGCACAGACTAGCGGGAGAGGCAATGAGCAGTTCTTC.

In its sample, this clone was seen once. The rearrangement links TRBV30 to TRBJ1-6, with D maybe TRBD1 (5 bases). This CDR3 region has 14 residues. CDR1 is GTSNPN, CDR2 SVGIG, per germline (reference sequence). V was cut by 2 bases and J by 0 bases, with 5 bases left in between. CDR3 coding DNA: TGTGCCTGGAGTAGGGGCTCCTATAATTCACCCCTCCACTTT. Translated: CAWSRGSYNSPLHF.

V and J are TRBV28 and TRBJ1-3; D may be TRBD1 (6 bases). CDR3 length equals 14 residues. Germline V gene data show CDR1 as MDHEN and CDR2 as SYDVKM. V dropped 3 bases and J dropped 0 bases, with 6 bases sitting between them. The CDR3 is CASSLGHSGNTIYF. The CDR3 nucleotides are TGTGCCAGCAGTTTGGGACACTCTGGAAACACCATATATTTT.

This clone was seen more than once but under ten times. This chain joins TRBV7-2 and TRBJ1-2; no definite D call. The CDR3 has 12 residues. Trimming shortened V by 5 bases and J by 2 bases, and 6 bases separated the two germline ends. Germline CDR1 reads SGHTA; CDR2 reads FQGNSA. CDR3 loop: CASSPQNYGYTF. The DNA of the CDR3 is TGTGCCAGCAGCCCCCAGAACTATGGCTACACCTTC.

This chain uses TRBV5-1 with TRBJ2-1; D possibly corresponds to TRBD1 (5 bases). The CDR3 runs 15 residues. Germline CDR1 reads SGHRS; CDR2 reads YFSETQ. V was pared by 0 bases and J by 4 bases, with 11 bases between. The CDR3 loop reads CASSLGGASYNEQFF. The DNA of the CDR3 is TGCGCCAGCAGCTTGGGTGGGGCTAGTTACAATGAGCAGTTCTTC. The whole variable domain, remainder taken from reference TRBV5-1 and TRBJ2-1, is KAGVTQTPRYLIKTRGQQVTLSCSPISGHRSVSWYQQTPGQGLQFLFEYFSETQRNKGNFPGRFSGRQFSNSRSEMNVSTLELGDSALYLCASSLGGASYNEQFFGPGTRLTVL.

The chain is built from TRBV19 and TRBJ2-6; 8 bases are shared with TRBD1. In germline, CDR1 is LNHDA, CDR2 SQIVND (reference sequence). The J segment lost 1 base and the V segment lost 11 bases, leaving 10 bases of the junction unmatched. This CDR3 region has 16 residues. CDR3 coding DNA: TGTGCCTCAACCAACAGGGGGTGGTCTGGGGCCAACGTCCTGACTTTC. It specifies CASTNRGWSGANVLTF.

This clone has only a few counts. This sequence joins TRBV27 and TRBJ2-7; D is possibly TRBD2 (6 bases). V lost 5 bases and J lost 7, with 24 bases in between. Germline CDR1 and CDR2: MNHEY and SMNVEV (reference sequence). There are 16 residues in the CDR3. The CDR3 region is CASSPYLLKRVREQYF. CDR3 DNA sequence: TGTGCCAGCAGTCCCTACCTCCTGAAGCGGGTGAGGGAGCAGTACTTC.

The V call is TRBV6-5, the J call TRBJ1-6, with D unclear. Looked up from germline, CDR1 is MNHEY and CDR2 is SVGAGI. The CDR3 is 13 amino acids. The germline V and J ends were trimmed by 2 bases and 9 bases, with 8 bases remaining between them. The CDR3 DNA sequence: TGTGCCAGCAGTTACCAGCAAGGTTCACCCCTCCACTTT. Its translation: CASSYQQGSPLHF.

The chain is built from TRBV5-1 and TRBJ2-7, with 8 bases identical to TRBD1. CDR1 and CDR2 (germline): SGHRS, YFSETQ. This CDR3 has 14 amino acids. V lost 0 bases to trimming and J lost 3 bases; unmatched junction nucleotides: 2. The CDR3 DNA reads TGCGCCAGCAGCTTGGGAGACAGGGGCTACGAGCAGTACTTC. Its protein is CASSLGDRGYEQYF.

The V and J genes are TRBV27 and TRBJ2-1; D might be TRBD1 (6 bases). CDR1 MNHEY and CDR2 SMNVEV come from the germline V gene (reference sequence). The CDR3 totals 13 residues. V was cut by 6 bases and J by 4 bases, with 10 bases left in between. The chain's CDR3 is CASRPTGYNEQFF. In DNA, the CDR3 is TGTGCCAGCAGACCTACAGGGTACAATGAGCAGTTCTTC.

This rearrangement joins TRBV19 to TRBJ1-1; D is uncertain. CDR3 length: 12 amino acids. In germline, CDR1 is LNHDA, CDR2 SQIVND (reference sequence). V gave up 6 bases and J gave up 2 bases, with 7 bases separating them. CDR3 nucleotides: TGTGCCAGTAGCTGGGGTAACACTGAAGCTTTCTTT. This translates into CASSWGNTEAFF.

The V call is TRBV9, the J call TRBJ2-3; 9 bases map to TRBD2. The CDR3 has 18 residues. Germline V gene lookup returns CDR1 SGDLS and CDR2 YYNGEE. Trimming took 4 bases from V and 2 from J; bases not matched to a gene: 14. CDR3 in amino acids: CASSLSLASGITTDTQYF. In DNA, the CDR3 is TGTGCCAGCAGCCTCTCTCTTGCTAGCGGGATAACCACAGATACGCAGTATTTT.

This chain uses TRBV25-1 with TRBJ1-4, with 9 bases aligning to TRBD1. CDR1 is MGHDK, CDR2 SYGVNS, per germline. After removal of 3 bases from V and 8 bases from J, the junction contained 7 bases not matched to a gene. The CDR3 sequence is 15 residues long. CDR3 nucleotides: TGTGCCAGCAGTGAGGGGACAGGGTTACGGGAAAAACTGTTTTTT. Amino acids: CASSEGTGLREKLFF.

This clone was picked up a small number of times. The genes are TRBV7-2 and TRBJ2-3, with 7 bases matching TRBD1. The CDR3 consists of 15 residues. Germline-derived CDR1 and CDR2 are SGHTA and FQGNSA. J lost 0 bases, V lost 5 bases, and 5 bases had no gene match. For the CDR3, the DNA is TGTGCCAGCAGCCCAGGGGGTGTCAGCACAGATACGCAGTATTTT. Translating gives CASSPGGVSTDTQYF.

This sequence joins TRBV5-1 and TRBJ1-4, with D hard to call. In germline, CDR1 is SGHRS, CDR2 YFSETQ. V was cut by 4 bases and J by 5 bases, with 12 bases left in between. The CDR3 runs to 14 residues. CDR3 amino acids: CASSANGPNEKLFF. For the CDR3, the DNA is TGCGCCAGCAGCGCAAACGGGCCGAATGAAAAACTGTTTTTT.

V and J are TRBV18 and TRBJ1-4; D unclear. V shed 2 bases and J shed 1 base, with 11 bases lying between them. This CDR3 has 16 residues. CDR1 and CDR2 (germline): KGHSH, LQKENI. The CDR3 sequence: CASSPFSTGTNEKLFF. In DNA form, the CDR3 reads TGTGCCAGCTCACCATTCTCCACGGGAACTAATGAAAAACTGTTTTTT. Based on the CDR3 plus reference TRBV18 and TRBJ1-4, the full variable domain is NAGVMQNPRHLVRRRGQEARLRCSPMKGHSHVYWYRQLPEEGLKFMVYLQKENIIDESGMPKERFSAEFPKEGPSILRIQQVVRGDSAAYFCASSPFSTGTNEKLFFGSGTQLSVL.

The rearrangement joins TRBV2 to TRBJ2-5; TRBD2 matches at 9 bases. Germline lookup yields CDR1 SNHLY and CDR2 FYNNEI. This CDR3 has 19 residues. The junction had 16 bases not matched to a gene; V was cut back by 1 base and J by 4 bases. CDR3 residues: CASSEGLAGIGRNRETQYF. In DNA form, the CDR3 reads TGTGCCAGCAGTGAAGGGCTAGCGGGAATTGGACGCAACCGAGAGACCCAGTACTTC.

The chain is built from TRBV6-1 and TRBJ2-3; D gene ambiguous. Trimming removed 5 bases from V and 6 bases from J, with 18 bases in between. The CDR3 contains 15 residues. CDR1 and CDR2 (germline): MNHNS, SASEGT. In nucleotides, the CDR3 is TGTGCCAGCAGTTCCGCCGGGCCCCCCGCGGATACGCAGTATTTT. Its translation: CASSSAGPPADTQYF.

The chain combines TRBV5-6 with TRBJ2-3; D is possibly TRBD2 (7 bases). With 4 bases removed from V and 0 bases from J, the gap between germline ends came to 15 bases. The CDR3 spans 16 residues. The germline gives CDR1 SGHDT, CDR2 YYEEEE. The CDR3 DNA reads TGTGCCAGCAGCCCCTCGGGGGGCCGCAGCACAGATACGCAGTATTTT. Amino acids: CASSPSGGRSTDTQYF.

The rearrangement joins TRBV6-1 to TRBJ1-2, with D unresolved. V dropped 0 bases and J dropped 4 bases, with 12 bases sitting between them. This CDR3 is built from 15 residues. Germline V gene lookup returns CDR1 MNHNS and CDR2 SASEGT. CDR3 in amino acids: CASSEAHSGSYGYTF. CDR3 in DNA: TGTGCCAGCAGTGAAGCGCATTCGGGATCCTATGGCTACACCTTC.

This clone was recorded a few times. This chain links TRBV9 with TRBJ1-1, with D unclear. Trimming took 5 bases from V and 0 from J, leaving 8 bases between them. The CDR3 is 13 residues long. Germline CDR1 SGDLS, CDR2 YYNGEE. CDR3 coding DNA: TGTGCCAGCAGTACCACGATGAACACTGAAGCTTTCTTT. This translates into CASSTTMNTEAFF. Supplemented by reference TRBV9 and TRBJ1-1, the full variable domain reads DSGVTQTPKHLITATGQRVTLRCSPRSGDLSVYWYQQSLDQGLQFLIQYYNGEERAKGNILERFSAQQFPDLHSELNLSSLELGDSALYFCASSTTMNTEAFFGQGTRLTVV.

The V gene is TRBV28, the J gene TRBJ1-1; D gene unclear. The length of the CDR3 is 13 residues. Germline V gives CDR1 MDHEN, CDR2 SYDVKM. V was clipped by 3 bases and J by 2 bases, with 7 bases between them. The CDR3 nucleotides read TGTGCCAGCAGTTTGTGGGTAAACACTGAAGCTTTCTTT. Its protein is CASSLWVNTEAFF.

The V call is TRBV4-1, the J call TRBJ2-4; 8 bases fit TRBD1. Germline V lookup: CDR1 MGHRA, CDR2 YSYEKL. Trimming cost V 1 base and J 5 bases; bases outside gene matches: 1. There are 14 residues in the CDR3. CDR3 protein: CASSQGGQENIQYF. The DNA of the CDR3 is TGCGCCAGCAGCCAAGGGGGACAGGAAAACATTCAGTACTTC.

The rearrangement uses TRBV4-1 and TRBJ2-1; D possibly uses TRBD1 or TRBD2 (5 bases each). CDR3 length equals 17 residues. Trimming removed 0 bases from V and 3 bases from J, with 15 bases in between. Germline V lookup: CDR1 MGHRA, CDR2 YSYEKL. The CDR3 bases are TGCGCCAGCAGCCAAGATTCGGGGCGGGCGTTCTACAATGAGCAGTTCTTC. This sequence encodes CASSQDSGRAFYNEQFF.

The V call is TRBV6-1, the J call TRBJ2-1; D not resolved. The CDR3 has 15 amino acids. CDR1 and CDR2 from the germline V gene are MNHNS and SASEGT. V was cut by 7 bases and J by 5 bases, with 18 bases left in between. CDR3 residues: CASNGRAGVNNEQFF. The CDR3 DNA sequence: TGTGCCAGCAACGGTAGGGCAGGAGTAAACAATGAGCAGTTCTTC.

The chain employs TRBV6-6 and TRBJ1-5, with 7 bases matching TRBD1. Trimming at V came to 4 bases and at J to 3 bases, leaving 6 bases not matched to a gene. The CDR3 is made up of 15 amino acids. CDR1 and CDR2 (germline): MNHNY, SVGAGI (reference sequence). The CDR3: CASSSLTGYNQPQHF. The CDR3 DNA reads as TGTGCCAGCAGTTCCTTGACAGGGTACAATCAGCCCCAGCATTTT.